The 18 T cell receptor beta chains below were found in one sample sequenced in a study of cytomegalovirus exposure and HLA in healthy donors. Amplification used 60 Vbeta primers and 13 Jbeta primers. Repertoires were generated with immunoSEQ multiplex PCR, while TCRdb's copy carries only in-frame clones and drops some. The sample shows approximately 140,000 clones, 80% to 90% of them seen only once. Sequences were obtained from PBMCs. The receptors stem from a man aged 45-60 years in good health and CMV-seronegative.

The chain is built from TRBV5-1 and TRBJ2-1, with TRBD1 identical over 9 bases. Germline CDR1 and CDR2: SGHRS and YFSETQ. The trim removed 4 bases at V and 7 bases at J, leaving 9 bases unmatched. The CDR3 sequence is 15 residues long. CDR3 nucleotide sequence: TGCGCCAGCAGCAACTCCTGGACAGGGGTGAATGAGCAGTTCTTC. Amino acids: CASSNSWTGVNEQFF.

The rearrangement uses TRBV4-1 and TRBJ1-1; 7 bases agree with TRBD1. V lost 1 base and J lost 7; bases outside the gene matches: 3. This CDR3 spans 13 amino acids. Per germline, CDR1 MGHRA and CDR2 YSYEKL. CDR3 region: CASSQGGQIEAFF. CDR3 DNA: TGCGCCAGCAGCCAAGGGGGACAGATTGAAGCTTTCTTT.

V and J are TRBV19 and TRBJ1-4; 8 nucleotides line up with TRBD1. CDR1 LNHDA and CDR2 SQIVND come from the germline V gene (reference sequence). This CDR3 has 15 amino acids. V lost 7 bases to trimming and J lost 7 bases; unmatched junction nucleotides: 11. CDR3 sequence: CASNTGGRGIEKLFF. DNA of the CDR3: TGTGCCAGTAACACAGGGGGTCGAGGAATTGAAAAACTGTTTTTT. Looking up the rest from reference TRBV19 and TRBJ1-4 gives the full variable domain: DGGITQSPKYLFRKEGQNVTLSCEQNLNHDAMYWYRQDPGQGLRLIYYSQIVNDFQKGDIAEGYSVSREKKESFPLTVTSAQKNPTAFYLCASNTGGRGIEKLFFGSGTQLSVL.

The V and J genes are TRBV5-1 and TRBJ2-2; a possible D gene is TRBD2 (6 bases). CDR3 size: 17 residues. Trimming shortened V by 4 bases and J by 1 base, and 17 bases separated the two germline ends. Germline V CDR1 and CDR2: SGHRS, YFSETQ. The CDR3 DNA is TGCGCCAGCAGCGGGGACGGGAGAACCATGAACACCGGGGAGCTGTTTTTT. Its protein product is CASSGDGRTMNTGELFF.

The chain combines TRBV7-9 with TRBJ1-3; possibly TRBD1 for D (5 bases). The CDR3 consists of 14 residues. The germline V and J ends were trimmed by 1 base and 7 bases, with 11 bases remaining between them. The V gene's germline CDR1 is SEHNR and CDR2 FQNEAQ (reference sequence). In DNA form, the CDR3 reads TGTGCCAGCAGCTTAGAGCGGGGCTGGAACACCATATATTTT. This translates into CASSLERGWNTIYF.

CDR3 protein: CASGPGQGVGEKLFF. CDR3 nucleotides: TGTGCCAGCGGACCGGGACAGGGGGTCGGGGAAAAACTGTTTTTT. The rearrangement links TRBV4-2 to TRBJ1-4; 11 bases are a match to TRBD1. This CDR3 region has 15 residues. V shed 8 bases and J 8 bases; nucleotides not matched to a gene: 10. CDR1 is LGHNA and CDR2 is YNFKEQ in the germline V gene.

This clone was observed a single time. Here the CDR3 DNA reads TGTGCTAGTGGTTTGCTCCTTACAGGGAACACTGAAGCTTTCTTT. It is translated as CASGLLLTGNTEAFF. V is TRBV12-5 and J is TRBJ1-1; a possible D gene is TRBD1 (5 bases). Germline-derived CDR1 and CDR2 are LGHNT and FRNRAP. The CDR3 spans 15 residues. The V and J ends lost 2 bases and 1 base respectively, with 11 bases between them.

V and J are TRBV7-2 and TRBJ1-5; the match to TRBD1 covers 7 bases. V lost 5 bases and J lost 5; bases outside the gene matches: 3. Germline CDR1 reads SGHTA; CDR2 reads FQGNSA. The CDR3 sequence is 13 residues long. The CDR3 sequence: CASSRTGDQPQHF. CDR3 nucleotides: TGTGCCAGCAGCCGTACAGGGGATCAGCCCCAGCATTTT.

CDR3 coding DNA: TGTGCCTGGAGTGTGGGACAGGCGTTCGTTAACACTGAAGCTTTCTTT. It is translated as CAWSVGQAFVNTEAFF. The chain combines TRBV30 with TRBJ1-1; TRBD1 matches at 8 bases. Losses at the gene ends were 0 bases for V and 2 bases for J; bases not matched to a gene: 8. The CDR3 sequence is 16 residues long. Germline V gene sequence: CDR1 GTSNPN, CDR2 SVGIG (reference sequence). Combining the CDR3 with reference TRBV30 and TRBJ1-1 gives the whole variable domain SQTIHQWPATLVQPVGSPLSLECTVEGTSNPNLYWYRQAAGRGLQLLFYSVGIGQISSEVPQNLSASRPQDRQFILSSKKLLLSDSGFYLCAWSVGQAFVNTEAFFGQGTRLTVV.

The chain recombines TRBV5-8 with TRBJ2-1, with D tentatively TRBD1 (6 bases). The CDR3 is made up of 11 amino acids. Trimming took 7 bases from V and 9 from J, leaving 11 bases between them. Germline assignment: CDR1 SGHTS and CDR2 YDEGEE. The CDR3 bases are TGTGCCAGCCGAAAAGGGGGTGAGCAGTTCTTC. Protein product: CASRKGGEQFF.

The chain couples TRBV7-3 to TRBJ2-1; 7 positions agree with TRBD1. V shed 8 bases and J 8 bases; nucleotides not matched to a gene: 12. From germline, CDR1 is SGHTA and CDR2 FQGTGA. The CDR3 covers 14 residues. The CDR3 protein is CASGWAGGSHEQFF. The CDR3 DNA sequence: TGTGCCAGCGGGTGGGCAGGGGGTTCACATGAGCAGTTCTTC.

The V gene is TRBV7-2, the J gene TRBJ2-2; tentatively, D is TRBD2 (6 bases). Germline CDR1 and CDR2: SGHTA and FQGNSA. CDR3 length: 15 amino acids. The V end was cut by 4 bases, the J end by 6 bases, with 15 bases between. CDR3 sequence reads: CASSSDATSSGELFF. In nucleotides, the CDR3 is TGTGCCAGCAGCTCCGACGCGACTAGTTCCGGGGAGCTGTTTTTT.

CDR3 nucleotide sequence: TGCAGTGCTTGGGGGACAGGGGAAGCTTTCTTT. It translates to CSAWGTGEAFF. V usage is TRBV20-1 and J usage is TRBJ1-1; 9 nucleotides agree with TRBD1. CDR3 length equals 11 residues. Germline lookup yields CDR1 DFQATT and CDR2 SNEGSKA (reference sequence). The trim removed 5 bases at V and 8 bases at J, leaving 3 bases unmatched.

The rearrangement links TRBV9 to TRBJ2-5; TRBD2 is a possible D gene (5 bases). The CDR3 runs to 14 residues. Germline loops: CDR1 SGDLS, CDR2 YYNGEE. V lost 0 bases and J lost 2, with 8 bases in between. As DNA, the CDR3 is TGTGCCAGCAGCGTAGGAGGCGGGCAAGAGACCCAGTACTTC. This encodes CASSVGGGQETQYF. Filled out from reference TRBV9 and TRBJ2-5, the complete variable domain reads DSGVTQTPKHLITATGQRVTLRCSPRSGDLSVYWYQQSLDQGLQFLIQYYNGEERAKGNILERFSAQQFPDLHSELNLSSLELGDSALYFCASSVGGGQETQYFGPGTRLLVL.

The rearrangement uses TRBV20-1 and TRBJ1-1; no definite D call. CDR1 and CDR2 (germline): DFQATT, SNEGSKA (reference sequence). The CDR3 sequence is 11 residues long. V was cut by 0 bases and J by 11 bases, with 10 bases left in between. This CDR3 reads CSARDPTLAFF. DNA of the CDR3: TGCAGTGCTAGAGATCCGACTTTGGCTTTCTTT.

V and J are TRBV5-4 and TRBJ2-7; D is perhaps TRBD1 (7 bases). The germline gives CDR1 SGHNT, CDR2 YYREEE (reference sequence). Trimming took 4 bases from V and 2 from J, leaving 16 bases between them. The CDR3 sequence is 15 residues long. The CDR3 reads CASSPRDREAYEQYF. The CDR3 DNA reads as TGTGCCAGCAGCCCGAGAGACAGGGAGGCCTACGAGCAGTACTTC.

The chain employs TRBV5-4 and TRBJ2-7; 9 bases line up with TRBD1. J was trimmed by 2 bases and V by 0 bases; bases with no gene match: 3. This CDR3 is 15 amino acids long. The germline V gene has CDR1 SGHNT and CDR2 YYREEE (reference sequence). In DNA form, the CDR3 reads TGTGCCAGCAGCTTGGTCGGACAGGGGCCCTACGAGCAGTACTTC. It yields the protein CASSLVGQGPYEQYF.

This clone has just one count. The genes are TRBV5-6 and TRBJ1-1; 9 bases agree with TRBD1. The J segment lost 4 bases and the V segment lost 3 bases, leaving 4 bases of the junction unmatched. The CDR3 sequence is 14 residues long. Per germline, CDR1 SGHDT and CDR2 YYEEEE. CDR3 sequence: CASSSGTGITEAFF. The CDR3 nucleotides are TGTGCCAGCAGCTCCGGGACAGGGATCACTGAAGCTTTCTTT.